This T cell receptor (beta chain) originates from a study of blood T cells in healthy people across ages. In regard to this clonotype: A much larger clone differs by one base, so this may be a read error.

Primers used in a second PCR of roughly 7 to 11 cycles were a sample-barcoded 5' primer and a J-beta primer mix. One entry per CDR3 protein, called by TCRdb with MiXCR from the 5' RACE reads. Here the sample spans roughly 1.7 million distinct CDR3 sequences, 30% to 40% being singletons. The source material was blood. The source of this sequence is a woman in her twenties or thirties in good health.

CDR3 sequence: CAGSPSSGARSNGYTF. CDR3 nucleotides: TGTGCCGGCAGCCCTTCGTCGGGGGCGCGTTCTAATGGCTACACCTTC. V is TRBV7-9 and J is TRBJ1-2; TRBD1 might be the D (6 bases). This CDR3 is built from 16 residues. Looked up from germline, CDR1 is SEHNR and CDR2 is FQNEAQ (reference sequence). The entire variable domain, with the rest obtained from reference TRBV7-9 and TRBJ1-2, is as follows: DTGVSQNPRHKITKRGQNVTFRCDPISEHNRLYWYRQTLGQGPEFLTYFQNEAQLEKSRLLSDRFSAERPKGSFSTLEIQRTEQGDSAMYLCAGSPSSGARSNGYTFGSGTRLTVV.